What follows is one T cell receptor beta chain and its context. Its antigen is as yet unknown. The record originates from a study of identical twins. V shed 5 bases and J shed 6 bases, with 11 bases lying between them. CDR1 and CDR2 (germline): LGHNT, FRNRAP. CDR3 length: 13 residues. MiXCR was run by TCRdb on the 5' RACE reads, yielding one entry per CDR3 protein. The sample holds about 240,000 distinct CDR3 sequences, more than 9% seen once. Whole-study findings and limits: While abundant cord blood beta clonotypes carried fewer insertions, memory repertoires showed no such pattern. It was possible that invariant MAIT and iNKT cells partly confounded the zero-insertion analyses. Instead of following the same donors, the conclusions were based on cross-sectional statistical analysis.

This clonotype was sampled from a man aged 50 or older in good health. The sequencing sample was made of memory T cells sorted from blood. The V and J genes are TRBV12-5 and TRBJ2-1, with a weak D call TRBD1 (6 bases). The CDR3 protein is CASGRGIINEQFF. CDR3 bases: TGTGCTAGTGGTAGGGGGATCATCAATGAGCAGTTCTTC. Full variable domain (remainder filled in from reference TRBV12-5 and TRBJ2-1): DARVTQTPRHKVTEMGQEVTMRCQPILGHNTVFWYRQTMMQGLELLAYFRNRAPLDDSGMPKDRFSAEMPDATLATLKIQPSEPRDSAVYFCASGRGIINEQFFGPGTRLTVL.